The rows below give T cell receptor beta chains drawn from one sample of a study of early T cells in non-severe SARS-CoV-2 infection. TCRdb called the 5' RACE reads again in MiXCR, with one record for every CDR3 protein. This sample yields 65,000 to 95,000 distinct CDR3 sequences, of which over 9% are seen a single time; approximately 5% belongs to the top ten. The sample taken for sequencing was whole blood. Every receptor here comes from an adult who was a healthcare worker with PCR-confirmed SARS-CoV-2 infection or an uninfected control (not recorded which). Both conserved end residues are part of each CDR3. Each record gives: CDR3 length, J gene, V gene, clone size, D gene, CDR3 protein, CDR3 DNA. A D gene is named only where the DNA matches it firmly. The listing skips clone size in some rows; elsewhere it reads once, few, many or a size class.

15 TRBJ2-1 TRBV2 . TRBD2 CASSGAGGPGNEQFF TGTGCCAGCAGTGGAGCGGGAGGGCCTGGGAATGAGCAGTTCTTC
12 TRBJ2-1 TRBV10-3 few . CATYRSVDEQFF TGTGCCACCTACCGTAGTGTAGATGAGCAGTTCTTC
15 TRBJ2-1 TRBV7-3 few TRBD2 CASSLASGVGNEQFF TGTGCCAGCAGCTTAGCTAGCGGGGTGGGGAATGAGCAGTTCTTC
14 TRBJ2-2 TRBV14 many . CASSQVPGVGELFF TGTGCCAGCAGCCAAGTACCCGGAGTCGGGGAGCTGTTTTTT
13 TRBJ2-7 TRBV20-1 . . CSAGRLVAYEQYF TGCAGTGCCGGGAGACTAGTAGCCTACGAGCAGTACTTC
13 TRBJ1-2 TRBV5-1 many TRBD1 CASRINPGGASTF TGCGCCAGCAGGATCAACCCAGGGGGCGCGAGTACCTTC
16 TRBJ1-5 TRBV6-1 many . CASSELRGTQILAQHF .
15 TRBJ2-5 TRBV18 many TRBD1 CASSPIGTGVETQYF TGTGCCAGCTCACCCATCGGGACAGGGGTTGAGACCCAGTACTTC
14 TRBJ1-2 TRBV7-9 . TRBD1 CASSSLDRNYGYIF TGTGCCAGCAGCTCCCTGGACAGGAACTATGGCTACATCTTC
15 TRBJ2-1 TRBV7-6 few TRBD2 CASSTRLAGGTEQFF TGTGCCAGCAGCACTAGACTAGCGGGAGGTACTGAGCAGTTCTTC
16 TRBJ2-1 TRBV3-1 many . CASSQDLAQTNNEQFF TGTGCCAGCAGCCAAGATCTAGCACAGACTAACAATGAGCAGTTCTTC
15 TRBJ1-6 TRBV7-9 . . CASSLGTSTNSPLHF TGTGCCAGCAGCTTGGGCACTTCAACGAATTCACCCCTCCACTTT
12 TRBJ2-3 TRBV7-6 . . CASTPSRDTQYF TGTGCCAGCACCCCTTCGAGAGATACGCAGTATTTT
15 TRBJ2-1 TRBV4-1 few . CASSPRDDHYNEQFF TGCGCCAGCAGCCCCCGGGACGACCATTACAATGAGCAGTTCTTC
14 TRBJ1-1 TRBV27 . . CASSKRTANTEAFF TGTGCCAGCAGTAAGAGGACGGCCAACACTGAAGCTTTCTTT
15 TRBJ2-1 TRBV3-1 few . CASSQAWGDYNEQFF TGTGCCAGCAGCCAAGCTTGGGGCGACTACAATGAGCAGTTCTTC
11 TRBJ1-1 TRBV7-9 few . CASSLGLEAFF TGTGCCAGCAGCTTAGGGCTAGAAGCTTTCTTT
11 TRBJ2-7 TRBV6-1 many . CASQGPWEQYF TGTGCCAGCCAGGGGCCTTGGGAGCAGTACTTC
13 TRBJ2-1 TRBV4-2 many . CASSLTFGNEQFF TGTGCCAGCAGCCTTACTTTCGGGAATGAGCAGTTCTTC
11 TRBJ2-7 TRBV12-3/TRBV12-4 many . CASSLWNEQYF TGTGCCAGCAGTTTATGGAACGAGCAGTACTTC
13 TRBJ1-2 TRBV6-5 . . CASSPAGKDGYTF TGTGCCAGCAGTCCCGCAGGGAAAGATGGCTACACCTTC
18 TRBJ2-2 TRBV18 . TRBD2 CASSPKGQQREGIGELFF TGTGCCAGCTCACCAAAGGGACAGCAGCGGGAGGGGATCGGGGAGCTGTTTTTT
16 TRBJ2-1 TRBV7-2 . . CASSLGGRTRNNEQFF TGTGCCAGCAGCTTGGGGGGAAGAACTAGGAACAATGAGCAGTTCTTC
12 TRBJ1-4 TRBV6-1 few . CASSDTGEKLFF TGTGCCAGCAGTGACACAGGGGAAAAACTGTTTTTT
16 TRBJ2-1 TRBV6-1 many TRBD2 CASSEGAGGPYNEQFF TGTGCCAGCAGTGAAGGAGCGGGAGGTCCCTACAATGAGCAGTTCTTC
19 TRBJ2-2 TRBV11-2 . TRBD2 CASSSRRGTSRTNTGELFF TGTGCCAGCAGCTCCCGGCGGGGGACTAGCAGGACGAACACCGGGGAGCTGTTTTTT
14 TRBJ1-4 TRBV7-9 many . CASSSHAPEGKLFF TGTGCCAGCAGCTCGCACGCCCCAGAGGGAAAACTGTTTTTT
18 TRBJ2-6 TRBV2 many . CASTKSGLFFSGANVLTF TGTGCCAGCACCAAGTCAGGACTGTTTTTTTCTGGGGCCAACGTCCTGACTTTC
15 TRBJ2-2 TRBV29-1 . TRBD2 CSVGLGLVWTGELFF TGCAGCGTTGGGCTGGGACTAGTGTGGACCGGGGAGCTGTTTTTT
12 TRBJ2-1 TRBV7-9 few . CASSPQFDEQFF TGTGCCAGCAGCCCCCAATTCGATGAGCAGTTCTTC
15 TRBJ2-7 TRBV5-1 . . CASSPRRDTPYEQYF TGCGCCAGCAGCCCCCGCAGGGACACTCCCTACGAGCAGTACTTC
16 TRBJ2-1 TRBV13 . . CASSPQLADKYNEQFF TGTGCCAGCAGCCCACAGTTAGCGGACAAGTACAATGAGCAGTTCTTC
13 TRBJ2-1 TRBV27 . . CASSTRLVNEQFF TGTGCCAGCAGTACCCGTCTAGTGAACGAGCAGTTCTTC
16 TRBJ2-1 TRBV28 many . CASGVIAGTSYNEQFF TGTGCCAGCGGGGTGATAGCCGGAACCTCCTACAATGAGCAGTTCTTC
17 TRBJ2-5 TRBV5-1 few TRBD2 CASSSDRGLASEETQYF TGCGCCAGCAGCTCAGACCGGGGACTAGCGAGTGAAGAGACCCAGTACTTC
13 TRBJ2-5 TRBV5-4 many . CASSFIGEETQYF TGTGCCAGCAGCTTTATAGGGGAAGAGACCCAGTACTTC
13 TRBJ1-4 TRBV28 few TRBD1 CASATGAYEKLFF TGTGCCAGCGCGACAGGGGCTTATGAAAAACTGTTTTTT
18 TRBJ2-3 TRBV6-1 many TRBD1 CASDNRDRVTLSTDTQYF TGTGCCAGCGATAACCGGGACAGGGTGACACTGAGCACAGATACGCAGTATTTT
12 TRBJ1-4 TRBV29-1 many . CSVGNTNEKLFF TGCAGCGTTGGGAATACGAATGAAAAACTGTTTTTT
15 TRBJ2-7 TRBV28 many . CASREGGVGTYEQYF TGTGCCAGCAGAGAGGGGGGAGTTGGCACTTACGAGCAGTACTTC
18 TRBJ1-3 TRBV5-4 . TRBD1 CASSPSYRGETSGNTIYF TGTGCCAGCAGCCCGTCCTACAGGGGAGAAACCTCTGGAAACACCATATATTTT